This T cell receptor (beta chain) came from a study of blood T cell repertoires in COVID-19. This CDR3 has 19 amino acids. Sequenced by immunoSEQ multiplex PCR; TCRdb stores in-frame clones only, minus some. The sample contains approximately 64,000 clones, roughly 80% of which appear only once. The sequence was collected from a woman between 65 and 79 years old with acute or convalescent COVID-19. The chain has TRBV21-1 and TRBJ2-3; the D call of TRBD2 is as the table states it, not checked on the DNA. TRBV21-1 is described as a pseudogene. Sequences were obtained from peripheral blood. The chain's CDR3 is CASSKVAPPALPDLDTQYF. The CDR3 nucleotides are TGTGCCAGCAGCAAAGTGGCGCCTCCGGCGCTACCTGACCTAGATACGCAATATTTT.